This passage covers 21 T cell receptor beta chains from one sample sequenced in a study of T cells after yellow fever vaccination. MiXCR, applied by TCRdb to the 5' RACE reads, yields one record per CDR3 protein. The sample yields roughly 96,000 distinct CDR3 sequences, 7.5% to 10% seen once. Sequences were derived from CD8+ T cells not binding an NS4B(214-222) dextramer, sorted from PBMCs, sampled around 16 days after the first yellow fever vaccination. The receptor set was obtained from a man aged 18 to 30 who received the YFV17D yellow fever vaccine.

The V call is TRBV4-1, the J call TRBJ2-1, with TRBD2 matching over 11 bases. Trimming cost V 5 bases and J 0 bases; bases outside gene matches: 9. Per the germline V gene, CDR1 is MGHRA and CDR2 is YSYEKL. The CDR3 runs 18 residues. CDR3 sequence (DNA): TGCGCCAGCAGCGTCCTATATAGCGGGGGGGCCTCCTACAATGAGCAGTTCTTC. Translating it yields CASSVLYSGGASYNEQFF.

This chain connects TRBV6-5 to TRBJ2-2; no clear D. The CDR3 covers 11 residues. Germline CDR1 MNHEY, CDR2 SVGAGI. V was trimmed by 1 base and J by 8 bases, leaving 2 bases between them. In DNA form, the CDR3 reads TGTGCCAGCAGTTACTATGGGGAGCTGTTTTTT. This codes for CASSYYGELFF.

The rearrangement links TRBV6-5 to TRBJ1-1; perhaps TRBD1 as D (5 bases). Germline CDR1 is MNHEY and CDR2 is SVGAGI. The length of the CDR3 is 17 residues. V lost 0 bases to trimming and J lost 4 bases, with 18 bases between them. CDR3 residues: CASSYSIGRRGATEAFF. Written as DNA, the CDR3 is TGTGCCAGCAGTTACTCGATAGGGCGGAGGGGAGCCACTGAAGCTTTCTTT.

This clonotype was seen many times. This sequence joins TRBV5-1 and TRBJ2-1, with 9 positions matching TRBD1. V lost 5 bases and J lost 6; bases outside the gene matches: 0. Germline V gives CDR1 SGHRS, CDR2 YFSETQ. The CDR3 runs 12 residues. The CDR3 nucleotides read TGCGCCAGCAGGGGACAGGGCAATGAGCAGTTCTTC. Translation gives CASRGQGNEQFF.

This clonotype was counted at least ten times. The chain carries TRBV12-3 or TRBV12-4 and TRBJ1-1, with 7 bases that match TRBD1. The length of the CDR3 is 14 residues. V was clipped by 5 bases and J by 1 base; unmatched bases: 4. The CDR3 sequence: CASSGEGANTEAFF. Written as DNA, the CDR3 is TGTGCCAGCAGTGGGGAGGGGGCGAACACTGAAGCTTTCTTT.

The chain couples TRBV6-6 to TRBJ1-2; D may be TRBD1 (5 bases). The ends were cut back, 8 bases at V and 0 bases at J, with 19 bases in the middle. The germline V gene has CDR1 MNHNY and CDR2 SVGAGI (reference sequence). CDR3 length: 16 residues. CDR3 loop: CASSRVFPKANYGYTF. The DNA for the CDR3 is TGTGCCAGCTCCAGGGTTTTTCCGAAAGCTAACTATGGCTACACCTTC.

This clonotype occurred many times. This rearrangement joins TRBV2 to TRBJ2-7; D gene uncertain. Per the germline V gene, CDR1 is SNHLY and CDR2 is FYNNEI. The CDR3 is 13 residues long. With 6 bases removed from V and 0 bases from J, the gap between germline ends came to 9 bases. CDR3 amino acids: CASRNRLSYEQYF. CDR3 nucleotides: TGTGCCAGCAGAAATCGACTCTCCTACGAGCAGTACTTC. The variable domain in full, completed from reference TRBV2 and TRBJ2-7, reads EPEVTQTPSHQVTQMGQEVILRCVPISNHLYFYWYRQILGQKVEFLVSFYNNEISEKSEIFDDQFSVERPDGSNFTLKIRSTKLEDSAMYFCASRNRLSYEQYFGPGTRLTVT.

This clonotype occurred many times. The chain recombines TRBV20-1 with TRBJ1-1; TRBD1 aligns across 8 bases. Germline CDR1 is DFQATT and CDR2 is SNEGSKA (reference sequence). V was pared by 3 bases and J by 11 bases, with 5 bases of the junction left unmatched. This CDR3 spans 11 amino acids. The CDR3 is CSARDRAGAFF. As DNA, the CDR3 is TGCAGTGCTAGGGACAGGGCCGGGGCTTTCTTT.

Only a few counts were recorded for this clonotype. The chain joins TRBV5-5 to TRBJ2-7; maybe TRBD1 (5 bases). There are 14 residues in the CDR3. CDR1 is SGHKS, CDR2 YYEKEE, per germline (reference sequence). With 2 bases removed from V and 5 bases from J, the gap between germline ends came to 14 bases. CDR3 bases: TGTGCCAGCAGCTTCACAGGAAATTGGAACGAGCAGTACTTC. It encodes CASSFTGNWNEQYF.

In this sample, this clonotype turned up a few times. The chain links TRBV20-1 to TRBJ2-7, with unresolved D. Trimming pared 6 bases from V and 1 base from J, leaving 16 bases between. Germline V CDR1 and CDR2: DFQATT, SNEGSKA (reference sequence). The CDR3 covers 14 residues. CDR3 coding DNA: TGCAGTGCCTTAGGCCCGAAGGTGTCCTACGAGCAGTACGTC. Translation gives CSALGPKVSYEQYV.

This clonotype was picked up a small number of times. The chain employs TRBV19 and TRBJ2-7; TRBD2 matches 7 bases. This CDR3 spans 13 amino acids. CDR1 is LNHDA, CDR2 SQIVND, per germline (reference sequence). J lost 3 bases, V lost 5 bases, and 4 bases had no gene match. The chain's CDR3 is CASSSASGYEQYF. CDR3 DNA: TGTGCCAGTAGTTCGGCTAGCGGCTACGAGCAGTACTTC.

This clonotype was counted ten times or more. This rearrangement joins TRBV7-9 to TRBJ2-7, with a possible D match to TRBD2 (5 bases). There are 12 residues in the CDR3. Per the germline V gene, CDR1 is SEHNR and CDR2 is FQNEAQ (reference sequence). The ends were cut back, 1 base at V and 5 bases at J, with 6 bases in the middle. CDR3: CASSLDGDEQYV. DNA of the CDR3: TGTGCCAGCAGCTTAGACGGGGACGAGCAGTACGTC.

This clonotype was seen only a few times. The chain's CDR3 is CASSPGTSGGRGQETQYF. CDR3 bases: TGTGCCAGCTCACCCGGGACTAGCGGGGGCCGGGGGCAAGAGACCCAGTACTTC. The rearrangement uses TRBV18 and TRBJ2-5; 14 bases are shared with TRBD2. This CDR3 is built from 18 residues. The junction had 8 bases not matched to a gene; V was cut back by 3 bases and J by 2 bases. Germline assignment: CDR1 KGHSH and CDR2 LQKENI. Supplemented by reference TRBV18 and TRBJ2-5, the full variable domain reads NAGVMQNPRHLVRRRGQEARLRCSPMKGHSHVYWYRQLPEEGLKFMVYLQKENIIDESGMPKERFSAEFPKEGPSILRIQQVVRGDSAAYFCASSPGTSGGRGQETQYFGPGTRLLVL.

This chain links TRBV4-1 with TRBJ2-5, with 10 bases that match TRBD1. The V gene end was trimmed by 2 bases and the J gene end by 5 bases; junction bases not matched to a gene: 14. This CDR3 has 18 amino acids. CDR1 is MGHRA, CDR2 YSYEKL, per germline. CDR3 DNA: TGCGCCAGCAGCCAAAGCCCGGTACCGACAGGGGGCCTCGAGACCCAGTACTTC. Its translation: CASSQSPVPTGGLETQYF.

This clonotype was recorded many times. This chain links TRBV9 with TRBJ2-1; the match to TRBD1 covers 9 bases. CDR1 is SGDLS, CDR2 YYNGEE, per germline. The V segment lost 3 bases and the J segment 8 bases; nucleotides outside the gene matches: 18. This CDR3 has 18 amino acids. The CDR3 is CASSDGGTGGRSYDEQFF. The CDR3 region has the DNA TGTGCCAGCAGCGACGGCGGTACAGGGGGCAGGTCGTACGATGAGCAGTTCTTC.

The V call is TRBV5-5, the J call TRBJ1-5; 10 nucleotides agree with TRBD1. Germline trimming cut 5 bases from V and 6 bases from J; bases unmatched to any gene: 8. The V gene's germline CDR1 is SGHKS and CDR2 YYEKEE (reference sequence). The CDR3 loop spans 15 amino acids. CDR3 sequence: CASSLDRGLGQPQHF. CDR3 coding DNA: TGTGCCAGCAGTCTTGACAGGGGGCTCGGTCAGCCCCAGCATTTT.

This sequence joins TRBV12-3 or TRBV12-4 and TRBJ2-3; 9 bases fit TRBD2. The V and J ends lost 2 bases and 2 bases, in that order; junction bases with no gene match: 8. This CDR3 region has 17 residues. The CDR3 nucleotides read TGTGCCAGCAGTTTATTTAGGGCGGGGGGGCCCACAGATACGCAGTATTTT. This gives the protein CASSLFRAGGPTDTQYF.

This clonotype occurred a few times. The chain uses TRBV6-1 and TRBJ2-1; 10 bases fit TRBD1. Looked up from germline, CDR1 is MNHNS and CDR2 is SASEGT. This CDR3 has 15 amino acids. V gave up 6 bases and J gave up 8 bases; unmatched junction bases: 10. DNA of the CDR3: TGTGCCAGCAGCTCCGGACAGGGGGGTATAGATGAGCAGTTCTTC. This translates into CASSSGQGGIDEQFF.

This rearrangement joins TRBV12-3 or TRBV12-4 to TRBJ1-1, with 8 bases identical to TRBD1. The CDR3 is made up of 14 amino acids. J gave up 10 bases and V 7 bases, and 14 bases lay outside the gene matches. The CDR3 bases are TGTGCCAGCAAATTCGGACAGGGCCTTTTCGGAGCTTTCTTT. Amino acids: CASKFGQGLFGAFF.

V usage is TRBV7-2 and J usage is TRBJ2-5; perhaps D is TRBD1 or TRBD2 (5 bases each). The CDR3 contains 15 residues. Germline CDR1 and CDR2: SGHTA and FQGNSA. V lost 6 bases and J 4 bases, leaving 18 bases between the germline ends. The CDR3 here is CASRKTRGEGETQYF. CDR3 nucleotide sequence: TGTGCCAGCAGAAAAACAAGGGGTGAGGGAGAGACCCAGTACTTC.

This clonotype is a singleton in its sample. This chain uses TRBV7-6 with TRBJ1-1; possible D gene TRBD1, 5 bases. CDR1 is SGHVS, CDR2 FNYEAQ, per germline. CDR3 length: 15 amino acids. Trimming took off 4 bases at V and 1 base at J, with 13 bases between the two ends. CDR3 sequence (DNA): TGTGCCAGCAGCTCTCCTTCCACAGGGAACACTGAAGCTTTCTTT. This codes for CASSSPSTGNTEAFF.